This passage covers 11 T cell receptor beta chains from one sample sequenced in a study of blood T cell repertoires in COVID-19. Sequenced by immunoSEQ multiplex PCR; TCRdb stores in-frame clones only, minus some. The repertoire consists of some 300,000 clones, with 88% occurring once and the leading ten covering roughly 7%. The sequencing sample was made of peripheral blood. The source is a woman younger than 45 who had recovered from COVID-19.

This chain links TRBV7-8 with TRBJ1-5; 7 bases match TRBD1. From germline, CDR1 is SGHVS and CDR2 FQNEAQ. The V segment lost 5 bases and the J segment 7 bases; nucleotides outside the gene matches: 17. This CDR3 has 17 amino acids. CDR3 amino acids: CASSPYYPTGLGQPQHF. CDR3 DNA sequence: TGTGCCAGCAGCCCCTACTACCCGACAGGGTTGGGGCAGCCCCAGCATTTT. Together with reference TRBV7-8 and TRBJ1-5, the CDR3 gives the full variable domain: GAGVSQSPRYKVAKRGQDVALRCDPISGHVSLFWYQQALGQGPEFLTYFQNEAQLDKSGLPSDRFFAERPEGSVSTLKIQRTQQEDSAVYLCASSPYYPTGLGQPQHFGDGTRLSIL.

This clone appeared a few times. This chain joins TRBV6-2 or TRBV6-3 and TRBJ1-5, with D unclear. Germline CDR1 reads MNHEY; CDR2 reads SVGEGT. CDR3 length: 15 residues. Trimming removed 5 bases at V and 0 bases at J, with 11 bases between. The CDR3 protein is CASSPTLYSNQPQHF. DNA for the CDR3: TGTGCCAGCAGTCCGACACTTTATAGCAATCAGCCCCAGCATTTT.

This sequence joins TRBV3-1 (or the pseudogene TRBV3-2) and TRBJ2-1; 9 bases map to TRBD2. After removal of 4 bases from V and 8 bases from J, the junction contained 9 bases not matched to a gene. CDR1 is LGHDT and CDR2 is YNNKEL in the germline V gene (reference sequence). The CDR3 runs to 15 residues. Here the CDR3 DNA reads TGTGCCAGCAGCCCGCGGGGGGGGGTTATTCATGAGCAGTTCTTC. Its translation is CASSPRGGVIHEQFF.

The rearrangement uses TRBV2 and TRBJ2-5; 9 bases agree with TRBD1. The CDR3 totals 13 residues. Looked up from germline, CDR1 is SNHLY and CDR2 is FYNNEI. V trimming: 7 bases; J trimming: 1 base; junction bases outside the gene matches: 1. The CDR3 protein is CASMGQGQETQYF. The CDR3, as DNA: TGTGCCAGCATGGGACAGGGCCAAGAGACCCAGTACTTC.

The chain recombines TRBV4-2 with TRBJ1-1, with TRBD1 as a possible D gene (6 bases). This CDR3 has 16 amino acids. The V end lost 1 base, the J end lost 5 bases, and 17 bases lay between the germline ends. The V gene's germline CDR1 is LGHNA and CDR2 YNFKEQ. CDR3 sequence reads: CASSQATSGEWTEAFF. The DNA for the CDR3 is TGTGCCAGCAGCCAAGCAACCTCAGGGGAATGGACTGAAGCTTTCTTT.

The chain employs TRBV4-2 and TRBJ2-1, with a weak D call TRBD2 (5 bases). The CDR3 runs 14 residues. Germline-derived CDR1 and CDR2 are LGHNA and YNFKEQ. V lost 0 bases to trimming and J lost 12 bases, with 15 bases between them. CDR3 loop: CASSQEIARARQFF. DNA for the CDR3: TGTGCCAGCAGCCAAGAGATCGCGCGGGCAAGGCAGTTCTTC.

CDR3 protein: CASRLAGGYNEQFF. The DNA of the CDR3 is TGTGCCAGTCGGCTAGCGGGGGGATACAATGAGCAGTTCTTC. This chain connects TRBV19 to TRBJ2-1; 11 bases are a match to TRBD2. Germline values: CDR1 LNHDA, CDR2 SQIVND (reference sequence). Unmatched junction bases numbered 4, after V lost 8 bases and J lost 4 bases. The CDR3 is 14 residues long.

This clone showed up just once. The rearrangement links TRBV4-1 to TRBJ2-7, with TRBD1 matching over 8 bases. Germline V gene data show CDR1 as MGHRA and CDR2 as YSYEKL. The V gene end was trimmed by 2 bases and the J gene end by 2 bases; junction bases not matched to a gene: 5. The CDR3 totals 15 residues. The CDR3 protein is CASSQLQGVPYEQYF. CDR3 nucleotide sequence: TGCGCCAGCAGCCAACTACAGGGGGTCCCCTACGAGCAGTACTTC.

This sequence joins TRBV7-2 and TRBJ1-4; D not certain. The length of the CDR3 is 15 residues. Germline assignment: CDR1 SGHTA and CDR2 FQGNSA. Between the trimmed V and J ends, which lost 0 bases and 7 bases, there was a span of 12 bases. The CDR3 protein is CASSLAEGGGEKLFF. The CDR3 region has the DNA TGTGCCAGCAGCTTAGCCGAGGGAGGTGGTGAAAAACTGTTTTTT. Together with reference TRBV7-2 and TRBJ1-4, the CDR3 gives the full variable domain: GAGVSQSPSNKVTEKGKDVELRCDPISGHTALYWYRQSLGQGLEFLIYFQGNSAPDKSGLPSDRFSAERTGGSVSTLTIQRTQQEDSAVYLCASSLAEGGGEKLFFGSGTQLSVL.

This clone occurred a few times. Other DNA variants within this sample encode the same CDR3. The CDR3 here is CASSPLGQGNYGYTF. In nucleotides, the CDR3 is TGTGCCAGCAGCCCCTTGGGTCAGGGGAACTATGGCTACACCTTC. This sequence joins TRBV14 and TRBJ1-2, with D possibly being TRBD1 (6 bases). The CDR3 sequence is 15 residues long. V was clipped by 4 bases and J by 2 bases, with 14 bases between them. The germline V gene has CDR1 SGHDN and CDR2 FVKESK.

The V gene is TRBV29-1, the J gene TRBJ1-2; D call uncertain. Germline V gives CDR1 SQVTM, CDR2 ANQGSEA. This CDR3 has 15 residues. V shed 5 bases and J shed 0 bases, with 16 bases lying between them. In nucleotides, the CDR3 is TGCAGCGTTAAATCCGCGGGGATCACTAACTATGGCTACACCTTC. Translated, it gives CSVKSAGITNYGYTF. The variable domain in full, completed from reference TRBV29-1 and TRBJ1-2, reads SAVISQKPSRDICQRGTSLTIQCQVDSQVTMMFWYRQQPGQSLTLIATANQGSEATYESGFVIDKFPISRPNLTFSTLTVSNMSPEDSSIYLCSVKSAGITNYGYTFGSGTRLTVV.